Listed below are T cell receptor beta chains from one sample, sequenced in a study of T cell responses to AZD1222 COVID-19 vaccine. Measured with immunoSEQ multiplex PCR; TCRdb has only the in-frame clones, and not every one. There are around 99,000 clones in the sample; around 92% occur only once, and about 6.6% lies in the top ten. The sample in question was peripheral blood, obtained on day 0 of AZD1222 vaccination. These receptors were obtained from an adult in good health. CDR3s include the opening cysteine and the closing phenylalanine or tryptophan. A D gene is named only where the DNA matches it firmly. Clone size, where shown, is once, few, many, or a class for clones that have expanded.

j_gene | d_gene | v_gene | abundance | len | CDR3aa | CDR3nt
TRBJ2-5 | - | TRBV19 | - | 13 | CASSASYSETQYF | TGTGCCAGTAGTGCCTCATATAGTGAGACCCAGTACTTC
TRBJ1-5 | - | TRBV7-2 | - | 14 | CASSYRMDNQPQHF | TGTGCCAGCAGCTACAGGATGGACAATCAGCCCCAGCATTTT
TRBJ2-7 | TRBD1 | TRBV28 | once | 15 | CASSSRKPTGNEQYF | TGTGCCAGCAGTTCCAGAAAACCGACAGGGAACGAGCAGTACTTC
TRBJ2-7 | - | TRBV6-2/TRBV6-3 | few | 15 | CASSYSFQSSYEQYF | TGTGCCAGCAGTTACTCTTTCCAGAGCTCCTACGAGCAGTACTTC
TRBJ2-5 | - | TRBV29-1 | - | 16 | CSVDTWDTGGRETQYF | TGCAGCGTTGACACTTGGGACACCGGCGGTCGAGAGACCCAGTACTTC
TRBJ1-4 | TRBD1 | TRBV5-1 | - | 15 | CASSSTGGLHEKLFF | TGCGCCAGCAGCTCCACAGGGGGCTTGCATGAAAAACTGTTTTTT
TRBJ2-6 | - | TRBV7-2 | - | 16 | CASSQQAAAGANVLTF | TGTGCCAGCAGCCAACAGGCGGCGGCTGGGGCCAACGTCCTGACTTTC
TRBJ2-3 | TRBD2 | TRBV2 | - | 19 | CASSEVSGTSGSSTDTQYF | TGTGCCAGCAGTGAAGTCTCCGGGACTAGCGGGTCTAGCACAGATACGCAGTATTTT
TRBJ2-1 | - | TRBV7-8 | - | 17 | CASSLAGPGSSYNEQFF | TGTGCCAGCAGCTTAGCAGGTCCCGGGAGTTCCTACAATGAGCAGTTCTTC
TRBJ1-2 | TRBD1 | TRBV6-1 | few | 15 | CASSERGQGQRGYTF | TGTGCCAGCAGTGAAAGGGGACAGGGTCAGAGGGGCTACACCTTC
TRBJ2-1 | - | TRBV4-2 | - | 13 | CASSQEPYNEQFF | TGTGCCAGCAGCCAAGAACCTTACAATGAGCAGTTCTTC
TRBJ2-7 | TRBD1 | TRBV24-1 | - | 15 | CATSAAGQGPYEQYF | TGTGCCACCAGTGCCGCGGGACAGGGCCCCTACGAGCAGTACTTC
TRBJ1-6 | - | TRBV7-8 | - | 15 | CASGPRITYNSPLHF | TGTGCCAGCGGCCCGAGAATCACTTATAATTCACCCCTCCACTTT
TRBJ2-1 | - | TRBV7-2 | - | 17 | CASSLGVGFLARNEQFF | TGTGCCAGCAGCTTAGGGGTGGGTTTTTTAGCGCGCAATGAGCAGTTCTTC
TRBJ2-7 | - | TRBV2 | - | 11 | CASRYGGEQYF | TGTGCCAGCAGATACGGGGGCGAGCAGTACTTC
TRBJ2-7 | TRBD2 | TRBV27 | - | 17 | CASSRKLAGVTFYEQYF | TGTGCCAGCAGTCGCAAACTAGCGGGAGTTACTTTCTACGAGCAGTACTTC
TRBJ1-2 | TRBD1 | TRBV12-3/TRBV12-4 | - | 13 | CVTLAQGAYGYTF | TGTGTCACGCTTGCACAGGGGGCATATGGCTACACCTTC
TRBJ2-1 | TRBD2 | TRBV7-6 | few | 15 | CASSLSGLAGGEQFF | TGTGCCAGCAGCTTATCCGGACTAGCGGGAGGCGAGCAGTTCTTC
TRBJ1-2 | - | TRBV4-1 | once | 14 | CASRPAGRNYGYTF | TGCGCCAGCAGACCCGCGGGACGGAACTATGGCTACACCTTC
TRBJ2-7 | - | TRBV6-7 | - | 15 | CASSAPGRRTYEQYF | TGTGCCAGCAGTGCTCCAGGACGGCGGACCTACGAGCAGTACTTC
TRBJ1-4 | TRBD1 | TRBV24-1 | - | 13 | CATSGGTEGKLFF | TGTGCCACCAGTGGGGGGACAGAGGGAAAACTGTTTTTT
TRBJ2-7 | TRBD2 | TRBV5-1 | - | 14 | CASTTSGRGYEQYF | TGCGCCAGCACTACTAGCGGGAGAGGGTACGAGCAGTACTTC
TRBJ2-1 | - | TRBV7-3 | - | 13 | CASRLGPNNEQFF | TGTGCCAGCAGATTAGGACCCAACAATGAGCAGTTCTTC
TRBJ2-7 | - | TRBV3-1/TRBV3-2 | - | 13 | CASSRPGAYEQYF | TGTGCCAGCAGCCGCCCGGGGGCCTACGAGCAGTACTTC
TRBJ1-1 | - | TRBV10-3 | - | 15 | CAISESGRGLGEAFF | TGTGCCATCAGTGAGTCCGGCAGGGGTTTAGGTGAAGCTTTCTTT
TRBJ1-5 | TRBD1 | TRBV5-4 | - | 15 | CASSLGGQGDQPQHF | TGTGCCAGCAGCTTGGGGGGACAGGGAGATCAGCCCCAGCATTTT
TRBJ1-2 | - | TRBV6-6 | - | 15 | CASSYVGTPFRGYTF | TGTGCCAGCAGTTACGTCGGGACGCCGTTCCGTGGCTACACCTTC
TRBJ1-2 | - | TRBV6-5 | - | 14 | CASGNRVKGDGYTF | TGTGCCAGCGGCAACCGGGTGAAGGGAGATGGCTACACCTTC
TRBJ1-2 | - | TRBV6-5 | - | 15 | CASSATESLNYGYTF | TGTGCCAGCAGCGCGACAGAGTCCCTAAACTATGGCTACACCTTC
TRBJ1-6 | - | TRBV27 | - | 15 | CASSSLTVTNSPLHF | TGTGCCAGCAGTTCCCTGACAGTTACTAATTCACCCCTCCACTTT
TRBJ1-5 | TRBD1 | TRBV28 | once | 15 | CASSKTGVGNQPQHF | TGTGCCAGCAGCAAAACAGGGGTTGGGAATCAGCCCCAGCATTTT
TRBJ2-5 | - | TRBV19 | - | 13 | CASSIAPQKTQYF | TGTGCCAGTAGTATAGCCCCCCAGAAGACCCAGTACTTC